This TCR beta chain was documented in a study of beta chain features in type 1 diabetes. Across the study: Healthy donors and patients showed comparable age, gender and cell yields.

By way of CD45RO/CCR7/CD25/CD127/CD95/CD27, the CD4+ regulatory, stem cell-like memory, central memory and naive cells were sorted. Sorted cells reached over 98% purity in every population. Study results and caveats: Moderate yet significant TCRB CDR3 shortening was seen in Type 1 diabetes patients in all four CD4+ subsets. A possible short-template PCR bias applies equally to patients and controls.

The study reverse transcribed the entire isolated RNA, so it sequenced expressed TCRB transcripts. TCRdb's table, derived via immunoSEQ multiplex PCR, lists solely in-frame clones and lacks some. The profile covers 55,000 to 85,000 clones, with roughly 50% appearing a single time and roughly 0.65% taken by the ten largest. With V trimmed by 6 bases and J by 9 bases, 5 bases remained unmatched. The CDR3 has 13 amino acids. Germline V gives CDR1 SGHTA, CDR2 FQGNSA. The sample holds a few counts of this clone. Its target is not known. This TCR was sampled from a man aged 30-40 years with type 1 diabetes. The chain combines TRBV7-2 with TRBJ2-1; TRBD1 agrees at 10 bases. Sequenced: central memory CD4+ T cells from blood. CDR3 residues: CASRRTGGGEQFF. The CDR3 bases are TGTGCCAGCAGGCGGACAGGGGGGGGTGAGCAGTTCTTC.